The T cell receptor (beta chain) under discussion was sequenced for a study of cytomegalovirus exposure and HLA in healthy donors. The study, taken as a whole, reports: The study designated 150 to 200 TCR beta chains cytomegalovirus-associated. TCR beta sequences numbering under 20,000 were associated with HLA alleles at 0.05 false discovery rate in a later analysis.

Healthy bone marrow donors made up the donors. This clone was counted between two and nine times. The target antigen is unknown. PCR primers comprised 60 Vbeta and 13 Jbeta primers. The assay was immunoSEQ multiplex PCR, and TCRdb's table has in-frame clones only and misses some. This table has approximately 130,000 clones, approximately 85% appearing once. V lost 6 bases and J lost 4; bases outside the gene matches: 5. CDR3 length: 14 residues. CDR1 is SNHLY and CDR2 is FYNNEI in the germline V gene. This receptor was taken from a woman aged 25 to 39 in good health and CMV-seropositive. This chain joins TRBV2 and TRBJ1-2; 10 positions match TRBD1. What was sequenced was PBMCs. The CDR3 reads CASSGTGDGYGYTF. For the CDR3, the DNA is TGTGCCAGCAGCGGGACAGGGGATGGCTATGGCTACACCTTC.